This T cell receptor (beta chain) is from a study of OX40 agonist ivuxolimab in advanced cancers. Germline V gene lookup returns CDR1 LNHDA and CDR2 SQIVND (reference sequence). Trimming left V 5 bases short and J 2 bases short, with 16 bases between. This CDR3 spans 17 amino acids. Measured with immunoSEQ multiplex PCR; TCRdb has only the in-frame clones, and not every one. This repertoire shows about 91,000 clones, approximately 89% found once; its top ten account for 0.22%. The V gene is TRBV19, the J gene TRBJ2-6, with D perhaps TRBD1 (6 bases). The sequence came from an adult with an advanced solid tumor such as melanoma, head and neck, liver or kidney cancer. The sample was CD4+ or CD8+ T cells sorted from blood, taken in a trial of the OX40 agonist ivuxolimab. DNA of the CDR3: TGTGCCAGTAGTCCTCAGGGGCCGGTAACTGGGGCCAACGTCCTGACTTTC. This sequence encodes CASSPQGPVTGANVLTF. The whole variable domain, filled in from reference TRBV19 and TRBJ2-6, reads DGGITQSPKYLFRKEGQNVTLSCEQNLNHDAMYWYRQDPGQGLRLIYYSQIVNDFQKGDIAEGYSVSREKKESFPLTVTSAQKNPTAFYLCASSPQGPVTGANVLTFGAGSRLTVL.